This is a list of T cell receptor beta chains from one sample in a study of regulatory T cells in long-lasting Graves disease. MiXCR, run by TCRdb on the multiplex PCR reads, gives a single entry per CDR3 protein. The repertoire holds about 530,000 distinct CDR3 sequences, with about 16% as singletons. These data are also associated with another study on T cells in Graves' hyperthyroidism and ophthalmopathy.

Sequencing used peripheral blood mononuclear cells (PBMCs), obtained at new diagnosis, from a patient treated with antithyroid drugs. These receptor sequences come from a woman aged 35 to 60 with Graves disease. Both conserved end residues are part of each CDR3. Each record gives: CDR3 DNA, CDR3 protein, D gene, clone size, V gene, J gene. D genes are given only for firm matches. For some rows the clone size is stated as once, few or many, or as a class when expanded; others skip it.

cdr3_nt: TGTGCCAGCAGCCAAAAGGGGGGCTGGGACACTGAAGCTTTCTTT; cdr3_aa: CASSQKGGWDTEAFF; d_call: .; clone_size: many; v_call: TRBV3-1; j_call: TRBJ1-1
cdr3_nt: TGTGCCTGGAGGAGTAGCGCTGATACGCAGTATTTT; cdr3_aa: CAWRSSADTQYF; d_call: .; clone_size: many; v_call: TRBV30; j_call: TRBJ2-3
cdr3_nt: TGTGCCAGCAGTGAGTTCAGCGTTCAGCCCCAGCATTTT; cdr3_aa: CASSEFSVQPQHF; d_call: .; clone_size: many; v_call: TRBV2; j_call: TRBJ1-5
cdr3_nt: TGTGCCAGCAGTGGGAACAGCGCCCCTTCACCCCTCCACTTT; cdr3_aa: CASSGNSAPSPLHF; d_call: .; clone_size: many; v_call: TRBV2; j_call: TRBJ1-6
cdr3_nt: TGCAGTGCTAGATGGGCAGTTAACACTGAAGCTTTCTTT; cdr3_aa: CSARWAVNTEAFF; d_call: .; clone_size: .; v_call: TRBV20-1; j_call: TRBJ1-1
cdr3_nt: TGCAGTGCTTGGACAGGGGTTGGAAACACCATATATTTT; cdr3_aa: CSAWTGVGNTIYF; d_call: TRBD1; clone_size: few; v_call: TRBV20-1; j_call: TRBJ1-3
cdr3_nt: TGTGCCAGCTCACCAGTTGCAACAGGGCCTACTAACTATGGCTACACCTTC; cdr3_aa: CASSPVATGPTNYGYTF; d_call: .; clone_size: .; v_call: TRBV18; j_call: TRBJ1-2
cdr3_nt: TGTGCCAGCAGACTGGTAGGGTTAGCGGGGGGCATCACAGATACGCAGTATTTT; cdr3_aa: CASRLVGLAGGITDTQYF; d_call: TRBD2; clone_size: many; v_call: TRBV12-3/TRBV12-4; j_call: TRBJ2-3
cdr3_nt: TGTGCCAGCAGCCCATATACAGGGAATTCACCCCTCCACTTT; cdr3_aa: CASSPYTGNSPLHF; d_call: .; clone_size: few; v_call: TRBV11-3; j_call: TRBJ1-6
cdr3_nt: TGTGCCAGCAGGGCCGGGACAGACGACTACGAGCAGTACTTC; cdr3_aa: CASRAGTDDYEQYF; d_call: TRBD1; clone_size: many; v_call: TRBV7-9; j_call: TRBJ2-7
cdr3_nt: TGTGCCAGCAGTTACGACATACAGGAGGGTTCACCCCTCCACTTT; cdr3_aa: CASSYDIQEGSPLHF; d_call: .; clone_size: few; v_call: TRBV6-5; j_call: TRBJ1-6
cdr3_nt: TGCAGTGCTAGAGATCCGGACAGGGCGAACACTGAAGCTTTCTTT; cdr3_aa: CSARDPDRANTEAFF; d_call: TRBD1; clone_size: many; v_call: TRBV20-1; j_call: TRBJ1-1
cdr3_nt: TGCAGCGTAACGAGCTGGGACAGCAATGAGCAGTTCTTC; cdr3_aa: CSVTSWDSNEQFF; d_call: TRBD1; clone_size: .; v_call: TRBV29-1; j_call: TRBJ2-1
cdr3_nt: TGTGCCAGCAGCCAAGGTCGACTAGCCCACGAGCAGTACTTC; cdr3_aa: CASSQGRLAHEQYF; d_call: TRBD2; clone_size: many; v_call: TRBV3-1; j_call: TRBJ2-7
cdr3_nt: TGTGCCAGCAGGGCCCCTGGGAATCAGCCCCAGCATTTT; cdr3_aa: CASRAPGNQPQHF; d_call: .; clone_size: .; v_call: TRBV6-1; j_call: TRBJ1-5
cdr3_nt: TGCAGCGTTTGGGGGGCGAAGGGCTACACCTTC; cdr3_aa: CSVWGAKGYTF; d_call: .; clone_size: few; v_call: TRBV29-1; j_call: TRBJ1-2
cdr3_nt: TGTGCCAGCAGCCATCCGTTGACAGGGGGCGCTGCCCATCCCTACGAGCAGTACTTC; cdr3_aa: CASSHPLTGGAAHPYEQYF; d_call: TRBD1; clone_size: many; v_call: TRBV28; j_call: TRBJ2-7
cdr3_nt: TGTGCCAGCAGTCCCGGGCAGCTTGATACGCAGTATTTT; cdr3_aa: CASSPGQLDTQYF; d_call: .; clone_size: .; v_call: TRBV6-1; j_call: TRBJ2-3
cdr3_nt: TGCTGCGTTGAGGGTCGGACGGAAGGTACGCAGTATTTT; cdr3_aa: CCVEGRTEGTQYF; d_call: .; clone_size: many; v_call: TRBV29-1; j_call: TRBJ2-3
cdr3_nt: TGTGCCAGCAGCTTGGAACAGATCCGCACAGATACGCAGTATTTT; cdr3_aa: CASSLEQIRTDTQYF; d_call: .; clone_size: .; v_call: TRBV5-5; j_call: TRBJ2-3